These 25 T cell receptor beta chains came from one sample sequenced in a study of molecular identifiers for immune sequencing clone quantification. TCRdb fed the PCR reads into MiXCR, producing one record per CDR3 protein. The table lists approximately 500,000 distinct CDR3 sequences, 25% of them singletons. Sequencing was carried out using naive CD8+ T cells from blood, with Jurkat cell RNA spiked in. The subset here: FACS-sorted CD8+CD4-CCR7+CD45RA+ naive T cells. These receptors originate from a human donor in good health. Some libraries in this study had Jurkat cell RNA spiked in.

In this sample, this clonotype turned up many times. The chain combines TRBV2 with TRBJ2-5; weak D call: TRBD1 (6 bases). V lost 7 bases, J lost 1 base, and 16 bases lay in between. The CDR3 sequence is 15 residues long. Germline CDR1 and CDR2: SNHLY and FYNNEI. The CDR3 DNA is TGTGCCAGCACCTGGACAGAAGGACCCCAAGAGACCCAGTACTTC. Its translation: CASTWTEGPQETQYF.

This clonotype was seen at least ten times. The V and J genes are TRBV27 and TRBJ2-2, with 7 bases fitting TRBD1. V shed 2 bases and J 5 bases; nucleotides not matched to a gene: 5. Germline CDR1 MNHEY, CDR2 SMNVEV (reference sequence). This CDR3 contains 15 residues. The CDR3 DNA follows: TGTGCCAGCAGTTTAGGAACAGGGGCGACCGGGGAGCTGTTTTTT. It is translated as CASSLGTGATGELFF.

This chain connects TRBV6-2 or TRBV6-3 to TRBJ1-1; D uncertain. CDR1 MNHEY and CDR2 SVGEGT come from the germline V gene. V gave up 6 bases and J gave up 6 bases, with 17 bases separating them. The CDR3 is 14 amino acids. The CDR3 region has the DNA TGTGCCAGCAGCCCCGCGTTAATGAGGGCTGAAGCTTTCTTT. It translates to CASSPALMRAEAFF.

Only a few counts were recorded for this clonotype. The rearrangement joins TRBV28 to TRBJ1-1; tentatively, D is TRBD1 (5 bases). V was trimmed by 5 bases and J by 3 bases, leaving 19 bases between them. The CDR3 consists of 16 residues. The germline gives CDR1 MDHEN, CDR2 SYDVKM. The CDR3 reads CASSPPGLVRDTEAFF. Written as DNA, the CDR3 is TGTGCCAGCAGTCCTCCGGGACTAGTAAGAGACACTGAAGCTTTCTTT.

DNA for the CDR3: TGTGCCAGCAGCCAAGATCACTACGGGAGGGCCGGCAATGAGCAGTTCTTC. Residues: CASSQDHYGRAGNEQFF. The V gene is TRBV4-2, the J gene TRBJ2-1; 8 positions match TRBD2. Trimming at V came to 0 bases and at J to 6 bases, leaving 10 bases not matched to a gene. In germline, CDR1 is LGHNA, CDR2 YNFKEQ. The CDR3 is made up of 17 amino acids.

This clonotype has just a few counts. The DNA is left out, because the CDR3 cannot be placed on it with certainty; the CDR3 is given as TCRdb lists it. V is TRBV9 and J is TRBJ1-3. The CDR3 length is 13 residues, termini included. The germline gives CDR1 SGDLS, CDR2 YYNGEE. The chain's CDR3 is CASSVGFGAHLYF.

V gene TRBV7-9 combines with J gene TRBJ1-2; no clear D. Germline V CDR1 and CDR2: SEHNR, FQNEAQ (reference sequence). The CDR3 consists of 15 residues. With 5 bases removed from V and 8 bases from J, the gap between germline ends came to 21 bases. The CDR3 coding sequence is TGTGCCAGCAGCCCGATTATGGATCTTCAAAGGGGCTACACCTTC. This sequence encodes CASSPIMDLQRGYTF.

In its sample, this clonotype was seen many times. The rearrangement links TRBV5-4 to TRBJ2-7, with 12 bases identical to TRBD2. V trimming: 4 bases; J trimming: 3 bases; junction bases outside the gene matches: 5. The CDR3 is 15 residues long. In germline, CDR1 is SGHNT, CDR2 YYREEE (reference sequence). CDR3 sequence: CASSIGTSGRYEQYF. The DNA of the CDR3 is TGTGCCAGCAGCATCGGGACTAGCGGGCGCTACGAGCAGTACTTC.

This clonotype was seen ten or more times. The chain uses TRBV7-2 and TRBJ1-4, with a tentative D call TRBD1 (6 bases). CDR1 is SGHTA and CDR2 is FQGNSA in the germline V gene. CDR3 size: 15 residues. Trimming shortened V by 1 base and J by 7 bases, and 13 bases separated the two germline ends. As DNA, the CDR3 is TGTGCCAGCAGCTTAGGGGTAGCGACAGGTGAAAAACTGTTTTTT. Translation gives CASSLGVATGEKLFF.

This clonotype appeared many times. The CDR3 nucleotides read TGTGCCAGCAGTCCAGGTGGAACAGCTGAAGCTTTCTTT. It is translated as CASSPGGTAEAFF. The chain has TRBV6-6 and TRBJ1-1, with no clear D. The length of the CDR3 is 13 residues. Trimming removed 5 bases from V and 6 bases from J, with 13 bases in between. Germline CDR1 is MNHNY and CDR2 is SVGAGI (reference sequence).

This clonotype was found a few times. J is TRBJ1-2 and V is TRBV7-9, with unresolved D. This CDR3 spans 14 amino acids. V lost 0 bases and J 4 bases, leaving 9 bases between the germline ends. Germline V CDR1 and CDR2: SEHNR, FQNEAQ (reference sequence). CDR3 region: CASSLAWQIYGYTF. CDR3 sequence (DNA): TGTGCCAGCAGCTTAGCGTGGCAGATCTATGGCTACACCTTC.

This clonotype was counted at least ten times. The rearrangement uses TRBV27 and TRBJ1-1; D unclear. Trimming removed 6 bases at V and 5 bases at J, with 10 bases between. This CDR3 region has 12 residues. Germline-derived CDR1 and CDR2 are MNHEY and SMNVEV (reference sequence). The CDR3 spells CASRRSGTEAFF. The CDR3 bases are TGTGCCAGCAGACGAAGCGGGACTGAAGCTTTCTTT.

As concerns this clonotype: A clone one base away is much larger, so this may be a read error. V and J are TRBV4-2 and TRBJ2-3; D is perhaps TRBD1 (6 bases). This CDR3 spans 13 amino acids. CDR1 and CDR2 (germline): LGHNA, YNFKEQ. The CDR3 here is CARSQDRRDTQYF. The CDR3 coding sequence is TGTGCCCGCAGCCAAGACAGGCGAGATACGCAGTATTTT.

This clonotype came up a few times. This chain uses TRBV12-3 or TRBV12-4 with TRBJ2-5, with no clear D. The CDR3 runs to 14 residues. V lost 1 base, J lost 2 bases, and 8 bases lay in between. Here the CDR3 reads CASSLEVLQETQYF. CDR3 DNA: TGTGCCAGCAGTTTAGAGGTTCTACAAGAGACCCAGTACTTC.

This sequence joins TRBV20-1 and TRBJ2-7, with TRBD1 as a possible D gene (5 bases). Per germline, CDR1 DFQATT and CDR2 SNEGSKA (reference sequence). CDR3 size: 15 residues. The V and J ends lost 0 bases and 1 base respectively, with 13 bases between them. For the CDR3, the DNA is TGCAGTGCTAGAGATATTGGAAGGGGATCCTACGAGCAGTACTTC. It is translated as CSARDIGRGSYEQYF.

V usage is TRBV4-3 and J usage is TRBJ2-2; 7 nucleotides agree with TRBD2. Germline V lookup: CDR1 LGHNA, CDR2 YSLEER. Unmatched junction bases numbered 8, after V lost 0 bases and J lost 4 bases. This CDR3 comprises 17 residues. CDR3 DNA: TGCGCCAGCAGCCAAGATCCATGGGGGGGTGGCACCGGGGAGCTGTTTTTT. Its translation is CASSQDPWGGGTGELFF.

This clonotype was counted at least ten times. V and J are TRBV6-6 and TRBJ1-3; 10 positions agree with TRBD1. This CDR3 is 17 amino acids long. CDR1 and CDR2 (germline): MNHNY, SVGAGI (reference sequence). V lost 0 bases, J lost 4 bases, and 6 bases stayed unmatched. The CDR3 DNA follows: TGTGCCAGCAGTTACTCGGTCGGGACAGGGGACGGAAACACCATATATTTT. It is translated as CASSYSVGTGDGNTIYF.

The CDR3 protein is CAGRGRRDRGDTEAFF. CDR3 nucleotide sequence: TGTGCCGGGAGGGGTCGTCGGGACAGAGGGGACACTGAAGCTTTCTTT. The rearrangement joins TRBV7-9 to TRBJ1-1, with 7 positions matching TRBD1. The germline gives CDR1 SEHNR, CDR2 FQNEAQ (reference sequence). The CDR3 consists of 16 residues. Unmatched junction bases numbered 18, after V lost 11 bases and J lost 3 bases. Full variable domain (rest looked up from reference TRBV7-9 and TRBJ1-1): DTGVSQNPRHKITKRGQNVTFRCDPISEHNRLYWYRQTLGQGPEFLTYFQNEAQLEKSRLLSDRFSAERPKGSFSTLEIQRTEQGDSAMYLCAGRGRRDRGDTEAFFGQGTRLTVV.

In this sample, this clonotype turned up many times. The chain is built from TRBV27 and TRBJ2-7; 8 bases line up with TRBD1. Germline assignment: CDR1 MNHEY and CDR2 SMNVEV (reference sequence). V gave up 6 bases and J gave up 4 bases; unmatched junction bases: 5. The CDR3 runs 13 residues. CDR3 DNA sequence: TGTGCCAGCAGCTTCCAGGGGGCGTACGAGCAGTACTTC. This encodes CASSFQGAYEQYF.

This clonotype was seen more than once but under ten times. A much bigger clone sits one base away, suggesting this may be a read error. The chain carries TRBV7-8 and TRBJ2-4; D may correspond to TRBD1 or TRBD2 (6 bases each). This CDR3 is built from 18 residues. Germline CDR1 is SGHVS and CDR2 is FQNEAQ. The CDR3: CAGSQGWGRGGTKNIQYF. As DNA, the CDR3 is TGTGCCGGCAGCCAGGGATGGGGCAGGGGAGGAACCAAAAACATTCAGTACTTC.

In regard to this clonotype: A much larger clone lies one base from this, so it may be a read error. The chain joins TRBV20-1 to TRBJ2-3; tentatively, D is TRBD1 (7 bases). Germline V gene lookup returns CDR1 DFQATT and CDR2 SNEGSKA (reference sequence). The CDR3 runs 15 residues. The CDR3 nucleotides read TGCGGTGCTAGAGAGGGCAGGGGGGTTGGGAATACGCAGTATTTT. Translated: CGAREGRGVGNTQYF.

This clonotype was observed a handful of times. The chain links TRBV4-3 to TRBJ1-1, with D unclear. The CDR3 extends over 15 amino acids. Trimming cost V 7 bases and J 4 bases, with 19 bases left between them. The germline V gene encodes CDR1 LGHNA and CDR2 YSLEER. CDR3 protein: CASTLTSGSGTEAFF. The CDR3 region has the DNA TGCGCCAGCACCCTAACGAGTGGGAGTGGCACTGAAGCTTTCTTT.

This clonotype turned up a few times. The rearrangement uses TRBV6-5 and TRBJ1-2, with unresolved D. The germline gives CDR1 MNHEY, CDR2 SVGAGI. This CDR3 is 15 amino acids long. Trimming removed 0 bases at V and 3 bases at J, with 11 bases between. In DNA form, the CDR3 reads TGTGCCAGCAGTTACTCGAGGGTCGCAGACTATGGCTACACCTTC. Its protein is CASSYSRVADYGYTF.

There are a few counts of this clonotype. The rearrangement links TRBV24-1 to TRBJ2-3, with TRBD2 matching over 14 bases. The CDR3 contains 17 residues. Germline V lookup: CDR1 KGHDR, CDR2 SFDVKD. After removal of 4 bases from V and 3 bases from J, the junction contained 5 bases not matched to a gene. The CDR3 is CATSEGTSGRSTDTQYF. CDR3 DNA sequence: TGTGCCACCAGTGAGGGGACTAGCGGGAGATCAACAGATACGCAGTATTTT.

This chain links TRBV6-5 with TRBJ1-5, with a tentative D call TRBD1 (5 bases). The CDR3 covers 14 residues. V was clipped by 5 bases and J by 5 bases, with 13 bases between them. Germline V gene lookup returns CDR1 MNHEY and CDR2 SVGAGI. The CDR3 nucleotides are TGTGCCAGCAGTCCCCGGGGGACCCATCAGCCCCAGCATTTT. This translates into CASSPRGTHQPQHF.